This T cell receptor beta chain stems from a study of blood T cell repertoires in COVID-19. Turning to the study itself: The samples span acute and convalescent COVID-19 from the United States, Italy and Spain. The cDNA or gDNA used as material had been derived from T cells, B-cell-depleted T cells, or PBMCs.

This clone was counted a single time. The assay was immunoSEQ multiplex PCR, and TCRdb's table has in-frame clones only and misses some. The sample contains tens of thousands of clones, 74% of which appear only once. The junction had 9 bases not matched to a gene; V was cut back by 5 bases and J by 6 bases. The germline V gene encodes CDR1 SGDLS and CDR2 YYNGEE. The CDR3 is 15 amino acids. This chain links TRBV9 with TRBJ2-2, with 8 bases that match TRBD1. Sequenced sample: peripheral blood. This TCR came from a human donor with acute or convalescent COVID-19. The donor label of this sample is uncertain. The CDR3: CASRAGQGLPGELFF. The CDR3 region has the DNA TGTGCCAGCAGAGCAGGACAGGGTCTTCCCGGGGAGCTGTTTTTT. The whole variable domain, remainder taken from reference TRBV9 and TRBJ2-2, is DSGVTQTPKHLITATGQRVTLRCSPRSGDLSVYWYQQSLDQGLQFLIQYYNGEERAKGNILERFSAQQFPDLHSELNLSSLELGDSALYFCASRAGQGLPGELFFGEGSRLTVL.